The clone carrying this TCR beta chain has only one observation. The antigen remains unidentified. Treatment specified: over 15 received Ad26.COV2.S at low or high dose, single or two shots; five or six received placebo; per-sample allocation not given. Vaccine and placebo recipients were sampled on day 63 after the first injection. The individual, an adult aged 18-55 years, was a donor in Boston. Sequenced by immunoSEQ multiplex PCR; TCRdb stores in-frame clones only, minus some. The sample holds over 400,000 clones, over 80% seen once. V was pared by 0 bases and J by 3 bases, with 12 bases between. Germline CDR1 is LGHDT and CDR2 is YNNKEL (reference sequence). The CDR3 length is 16 residues. The data stem from a study of Ad26.COV2.S vaccination and SARS-CoV-2 variants. Study background: Ad26.COV2.S shots went into the muscle once or twice, 56 days apart.

Study conclusions and caveats: Placebo and vaccine recipients had non-spike TCR breadth that was similar. Higher spike-specific TCR breadth was found in vaccine recipients than in placebo recipients.

The J gene is TRBJ1-5, the V gene TRBV3-1 (or the pseudogene TRBV3-2); no definite D call. Sequencing used peripheral blood, obtained in a trial of Ad26.COV2.S vaccine versus placebo. This clonotype was obtained from a person aged 18 to 59 who received the Ad26.COV2.S COVID-19 vaccine or a placebo. The CDR3 nucleotides read TGTGCCAGCAGCCAAGAAGAGATTATGTACAATCAGCCCCAGCATTTT. It is translated as CASSQEEIMYNQPQHF.